Listed here are 22 T cell receptor beta chains from one sample, sequenced in a study of T cell changes during pregnancy in multiple sclerosis. Here immunoSEQ multiplex PCR was the method, and the copy in TCRdb shows in-frame clones only, minus some. Of under 55,000 clones listed, about 92% are singletons. The sequenced sample was CD4+ T cells from peripheral blood mononuclear cells, obtained in the third trimester of pregnancy. These receptors were collected from a female donor with multiple sclerosis, enrolled in a pregnancy study.

The chain combines TRBV7-7 with TRBJ1-4; D not resolved. The CDR3 extends over 16 amino acids. With 1 base removed from V and 2 bases from J, the gap between germline ends came to 11 bases. CDR1 and CDR2 from the germline V gene are SSHAT and FNYEAQ (reference sequence). The CDR3 DNA follows: TGTGCCAGCAGCTTAGGGGCCGGGGATACTAATGAAAAACTGTTTTTT. As protein: CASSLGAGDTNEKLFF.

The V gene is TRBV4-3, the J gene TRBJ2-3; TRBD1 aligns across 9 bases. V trimming: 0 bases; J trimming: 3 bases; junction bases outside the gene matches: 4. The CDR3 totals 16 residues. CDR1 and CDR2 (germline): LGHNA, YSLEER. CDR3 loop: CASSQDRQGGTDTQYF. CDR3 coding DNA: TGCGCCAGCAGCCAAGATCGACAGGGGGGAACAGATACGCAGTATTTT.

The chain combines TRBV13 with TRBJ1-6; the D is unclear. V lost 4 bases and J lost 3, with 10 bases in between. This CDR3 contains 15 residues. Germline lookup yields CDR1 PRHDT and CDR2 FYEKMQ (reference sequence). CDR3 sequence reads: CASSSRDDYNSPLHF. In DNA, the CDR3 is TGTGCCAGCAGCTCTAGAGACGACTATAATTCACCCCTCCACTTT. The full variable domain, with the rest looked up from reference TRBV13 and TRBJ1-6, is AAGVIQSPRHLIKEKRETATLKCYPIPRHDTVYWYQQGPGQDPQFLISFYEKMQSDKGSIPDRFSAQQFSDYHSELNMSSLELGDSALYFCASSSRDDYNSPLHFGNGTRLTVT.

The table lists this clone with a count of one. The V gene is TRBV30, the J gene TRBJ2-5; 8 bases are a match to TRBD1. The CDR3 is 14 residues long. Germline V gives CDR1 GTSNPN, CDR2 SVGIG (reference sequence). V was pared by 0 bases and J by 5 bases, with 5 bases of the junction left unmatched. The CDR3 spells CAWSVRTGRETQYF. The CDR3 DNA follows: TGTGCCTGGAGTGTTAGGACAGGGAGGGAGACCCAGTACTTC. The entire variable domain, with the rest obtained from reference TRBV30 and TRBJ2-5, is as follows: SQTIHQWPATLVQPVGSPLSLECTVEGTSNPNLYWYRQAAGRGLQLLFYSVGIGQISSEVPQNLSASRPQDRQFILSSKKLLLSDSGFYLCAWSVRTGRETQYFGPGTRLLVL.

This clone came up once. The J gene is TRBJ1-3, the V gene TRBV6-1; no firm D call. V shed 2 bases and J shed 0 bases, with 11 bases lying between them. CDR1 and CDR2 from the germline V gene are MNHNS and SASEGT. CDR3 length: 16 amino acids. The CDR3 DNA is TGTGCCAGCAGTGAACCGAGACTGCCCTCTGGAAACACCATATATTTT. It is translated as CASSEPRLPSGNTIYF.

The V call is TRBV6-5, the J call TRBJ1-2; 7 bases line up with TRBD1. CDR1 is MNHEY, CDR2 SVGAGI, per germline. V lost 8 bases to trimming and J lost 5 bases; unmatched junction nucleotides: 11. The CDR3 spans 14 residues. The CDR3 nucleotides are TGTGCCAGCCGTAGGCGGGGCAGGGGGTATGGCTACACCTTC. Amino acid sequence: CASRRRGRGYGYTF.

This clone occurred once. This chain links TRBV4-3 with TRBJ1-5; D is unclear. Germline V lookup: CDR1 LGHNA, CDR2 YSLEER. Deletions cut 5 bases from V and 4 bases from J, with 15 bases between. There are 15 residues in the CDR3. DNA for the CDR3: TGCGCCAGCAGCGTACGGGTGGAGGGAAATCAGCCCCAGCATTTT. It yields the protein CASSVRVEGNQPQHF.

CDR3 in amino acids: CASSPPEGTLTGELFF. The CDR3 coding sequence is TGTGCCAGCAGCCCCCCGGAGGGGACCCTCACCGGGGAGCTGTTTTTT. The J gene is TRBJ2-2, the V gene TRBV7-3; D possibly corresponds to TRBD2 (6 bases). The CDR3 is made up of 16 amino acids. V lost 5 bases, J lost 4 bases, and 17 bases lay in between. Germline V gene sequence: CDR1 SGHTA, CDR2 FQGTGA.

In its sample, this clone was seen once. The J gene is TRBJ2-2, the V gene TRBV6-5, with 8 nucleotides matching TRBD2. Germline trimming cut 2 bases from V and 1 base from J; bases unmatched to any gene: 3. From germline, CDR1 is MNHEY and CDR2 SVGAGI. The CDR3 loop spans 16 amino acids. The CDR3 DNA reads TGTGCCAGCAGTTACGCGGGGGGTGGGAACACCGGGGAGCTGTTTTTT. Encoded protein: CASSYAGGGNTGELFF.

V gene TRBV18 combines with J gene TRBJ1-1; D unclear. With 2 bases removed from V and 5 bases from J, the gap between germline ends came to 9 bases. The germline CDR1 and CDR2 sequences are KGHSH and LQKENI. This CDR3 contains 13 residues. DNA of the CDR3: TGTGCCAGCTCACCAATGGGAGAAACTGAAGCTTTCTTT. It specifies CASSPMGETEAFF.

V and J are TRBV10-2 and TRBJ1-5; TRBD1 is a possible D gene (5 bases). V lost 3 bases and J lost 6, with 18 bases in between. The CDR3 contains 16 residues. CDR1 is WSHSY, CDR2 SAAADI, per germline. CDR3 sequence reads: CASSDREPTLTQPQHF. CDR3 nucleotides: TGCGCCAGCAGTGACAGGGAACCCACACTGACTCAGCCCCAGCATTTT.

In this sample, this clone turned up once. The CDR3 spells CASTLPPQDSSYNEQFF. The CDR3, as DNA: TGCGCCAGCACCCTTCCCCCCCAGGACTCTTCCTACAATGAGCAGTTCTTC. V and J are TRBV10-1 and TRBJ2-1, with a weak D call TRBD2 (5 bases). The CDR3 sequence is 17 residues long. V was cut by 7 bases and J by 1 base, with 20 bases left in between. Germline lookup yields CDR1 WNHNN and CDR2 SYGVQD (reference sequence).

Concerning this clone itself: The identical CDR3 is also encoded by other nucleotide sequences in the sample. The rearrangement links TRBV5-1 to TRBJ2-3; the match to TRBD2 covers 7 bases. The trim removed 0 bases at V and 3 bases at J, leaving 1 base unmatched. CDR1 SGHRS and CDR2 YFSETQ come from the germline V gene. This CDR3 comprises 14 residues. The CDR3 spells CASSLAGGTDTQYF. The CDR3 bases are TGCGCCAGCAGCTTGGCCGGGGGGACAGATACGCAGTATTTT.

The chain links TRBV9 to TRBJ2-7, with no clear D. Germline V gene sequence: CDR1 SGDLS, CDR2 YYNGEE. The V end lost 0 bases, the J end lost 1 base, and 5 bases lay between the germline ends. The length of the CDR3 is 13 residues. For the CDR3, the DNA is TGTGCCAGCAGCGTAGCCAGTTCCTACGAGCAGTACTTC. Protein: CASSVASSYEQYF.

This chain connects TRBV7-6 to TRBJ2-3, with TRBD2 matching 12 bases. The CDR3 is 14 residues long. V lost 4 bases, J lost 6 bases, and 2 bases stayed unmatched. CDR1 SGHVS and CDR2 FNYEAQ come from the germline V gene. The CDR3 nucleotides read TGTGCCAGCAGCTCCGGGACTAGCGGGGATACGCAGTATTTT. This sequence encodes CASSSGTSGDTQYF.

The rearrangement links TRBV10-2 to TRBJ2-7, with D possibly matching TRBD1 (6 bases). There are 15 residues in the CDR3. Per the germline V gene, CDR1 is WSHSY and CDR2 is SAAADI. The V end was cut by 4 bases, the J end by 0 bases, with 13 bases between. Written as DNA, the CDR3 is TGCGCCAGCAGTGCCCTCCGGGACACCTCCTACGAGCAGTACTTC. Its protein product is CASSALRDTSYEQYF.

This clone was observed a single time. This chain uses TRBV7-9 with TRBJ2-7, with no clear D. This CDR3 is 14 amino acids long. V was pared by 3 bases and J by 2 bases, with 11 bases between. Looked up from germline, CDR1 is SEHNR and CDR2 is FQNEAQ (reference sequence). The CDR3 sequence: CASSFSTVTYEQYF. For the CDR3, the DNA is TGTGCCAGCAGCTTTTCCACAGTGACCTACGAGCAGTACTTC.

The CDR3 nucleotides read TGTGCCAGCAGCGCTAGCGGGGGGTCCACGCAGTATTTT. This translates into CASSASGGSTQYF. The rearrangement links TRBV9 to TRBJ2-3; 11 positions match TRBD2. Trimming at V came to 3 bases and at J to 9 bases, leaving 3 bases not matched to a gene. The germline V gene encodes CDR1 SGDLS and CDR2 YYNGEE. The CDR3 length is 13 residues.

This rearrangement joins TRBV18 to TRBJ1-4, with D tentatively TRBD1 (5 bases). The CDR3 has 15 amino acids. Germline values: CDR1 KGHSH, CDR2 LQKENI. V was cut by 1 base and J by 3 bases, with 9 bases left in between. The CDR3: CASSPLPGSNEKLFF. The CDR3, as DNA: TGTGCCAGCTCACCACTACCAGGGTCTAATGAAAAACTGTTTTTT.

V gene TRBV7-3 combines with J gene TRBJ2-7; weak D call: TRBD2 (6 bases). Per germline, CDR1 SGHTA and CDR2 FQGTGA. The CDR3 is made up of 13 amino acids. Between the trimmed V and J ends, which lost 5 bases and 6 bases, there was a span of 14 bases. CDR3 sequence: CASSPGSEGEQYF. CDR3 nucleotides: TGTGCCAGCAGCCCAGGATCGGAGGGCGAGCAGTACTTC.

This clone was counted between two and nine times. Different DNA sequences within this sample yield the same CDR3. The chain recombines TRBV5-1 with TRBJ2-3; D remains ambiguous. V lost 0 bases and J lost 2, with 7 bases in between. The germline CDR1 and CDR2 sequences are SGHRS and YFSETQ. This CDR3 has 14 residues. The CDR3: CASSLGHNTDTQYF. CDR3 in DNA: TGCGCCAGCAGCTTGGGACATAACACAGATACGCAGTATTTT.

The J gene is TRBJ2-5, the V gene TRBV9; the D is unclear. Germline CDR1 and CDR2: SGDLS and YYNGEE. The CDR3 has 15 residues. Trimming removed 0 bases at V and 2 bases at J, with 11 bases between. This CDR3 reads CASSVGHVAQETQYF. The DNA for the CDR3 is TGTGCCAGCAGCGTAGGACATGTGGCACAAGAGACCCAGTACTTC.